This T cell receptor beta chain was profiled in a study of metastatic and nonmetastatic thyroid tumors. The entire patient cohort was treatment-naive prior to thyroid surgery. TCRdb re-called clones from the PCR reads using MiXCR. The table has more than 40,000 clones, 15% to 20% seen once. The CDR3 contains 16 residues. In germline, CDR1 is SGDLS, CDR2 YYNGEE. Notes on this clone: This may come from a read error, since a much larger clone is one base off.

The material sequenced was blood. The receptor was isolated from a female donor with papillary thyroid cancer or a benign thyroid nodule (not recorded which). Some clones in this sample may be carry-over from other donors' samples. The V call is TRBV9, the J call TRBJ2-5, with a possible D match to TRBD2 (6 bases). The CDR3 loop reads CASSVAASAYQDTQYF. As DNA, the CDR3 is TGTGCCAGCAGCGTAGCGGCTAGCGCGTACCAAGATACCCAGTACTTC. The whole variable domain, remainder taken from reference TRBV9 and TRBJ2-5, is DSGVTQTPKHLITATGQRVTLRCSPRSGDLSVYWYQQSLDQGLQFLIQYYNGEERAKGNILERFSAQQFPDLHSELNLSSLELGDSALYFCASSVAASAYQDTQYFGPGTRLLVL.